A selection of T cell receptor beta chains follows, all from one sample in a study of shared clonotypes between healthy human individuals. Only in-frame clones appear in the TCRdb table, and some are missing; sequencing was by immunoSEQ multiplex PCR. Here the sample spans fewer than 1.6 million clones, roughly 98.5% being singletons. Sequenced sample: naive CD4+ T cells sorted from blood. All receptors derive from a man between 25 and 39 years old in good health. Both conserved end residues are part of each CDR3. Fields, in order: clone size, J gene, V gene, D gene, CDR3 protein, CDR3 DNA. The D gene is left open where the match is weak. Only some rows state a clone size, as once, few, many or a class for expanded clones.

>-|TRBJ2-1|TRBV7-2|-
CASSRDSLFSGSYNEQFF
TGTGCCAGCAGCAGAGACAGTCTATTTTCGGGCTCCTACAATGAGCAGTTCTTC
>-|TRBJ2-2|TRBV5-1|TRBD1
CASSFGDRGTGELFF
TGCGCCAGCAGCTTCGGAGACAGGGGTACCGGGGAGCTGTTTTTT
>-|TRBJ2-2|TRBV28|-
CASQRGRTGELFF
TGTGCCAGCCAAAGAGGGCGGACCGGGGAGCTGTTTTTT
>-|TRBJ2-5|TRBV7-6|-
CASSLGRRPNHETQYF
TGTGCCAGCAGCTTAGGGAGGAGGCCGAACCATGAGACCCAGTACTTC
>-|TRBJ2-1|TRBV5-5|-
CASSLDGRVTYNEQFF
TGTGCCAGCAGCTTGGATGGGAGAGTCACCTACAATGAGCAGTTCTTC
>-|TRBJ2-1|TRBV29-1|-
CSETSGSYNEQFF
TGCAGCGAAACGTCCGGCTCCTACAATGAGCAGTTCTTC
>-|TRBJ2-1|TRBV29-1|-
CSVIPFGTEQFF
TGCAGCGTTATCCCTTTTGGTACTGAGCAGTTCTTC
>once|TRBJ1-5|TRBV10-3|-
CAISEAENQPQHF
TGTGCCATCAGTGAAGCGGAAAATCAGCCCCAGCATTTT
>-|TRBJ1-2|TRBV20-1|-
CSGPHQDSF
TGCAGTGGGCCCCATCAGGATTCTTTC
>-|TRBJ2-3|TRBV18|-
CASSRDRSTDTQYF
TGTGCCAGCTCAAGAGACAGGAGCACAGATACGCAGTATTTT
>-|TRBJ2-5|TRBV7-2|-
CASSLRGSGQETQYF
TGTGCCAGCAGCTTAAGGGGGAGCGGACAAGAGACCCAGTACTTC
>-|TRBJ2-5|TRBV7-2|TRBD2
CASSSGRAGGQETQYF
TGTGCCAGCAGCTCCGGGAGGGCGGGAGGCCAAGAGACCCAGTACTTC
>-|TRBJ1-5|TRBV18|-
CASSHGGTGQPQHF
TGTGCCAGCTCACACGGGGGCACCGGTCAGCCCCAGCATTTT
>-|TRBJ2-1|TRBV9|TRBD2
CASSAEGTSVNEQFF
TGTGCCAGCAGCGCGGAAGGGACTAGCGTCAATGAGCAGTTCTTC
>-|TRBJ2-5|TRBV29-1|TRBD1
CSVGKGGTSQETQYF
TGCAGCGTTGGCAAAGGGGGCACTTCCCAAGAGACCCAGTACTTC
>-|TRBJ2-1|TRBV28|TRBD2
CASSLVLLAGRSSYNEQFF
TGTGCCAGCAGTTTGGTTCTACTAGCGGGTCGGAGCTCCTACAATGAGCAGTTCTTC
>-|TRBJ1-5|TRBV6-6|-
CASSPAGTLFILRHF
TGTGCCAGCAGCCCCGCCGGGACTTTATTTATTCTTCGGCATTTT
>-|TRBJ2-7|TRBV5-4|-
CASRGTGTGNYEQYF
TGTGCCAGCAGAGGAACCGGGACTGGGAACTACGAGCAGTACTTC
>-|TRBJ1-2|TRBV9|TRBD1
CASSPRTGPGMNGYTF
TGTGCCAGCAGCCCTAGGACAGGGCCAGGAATGAATGGCTACACCTTC
>once|TRBJ2-5|TRBV18|TRBD1
CASSPRPLLNRDRAQETQYF
TGTGCCAGCTCACCACGACCGCTGCTAAACCGGGACAGGGCCCAAGAGACCCAGTACTTC
>-|TRBJ1-1|TRBV10-3|-
CAIRAGEMNTEAFF
TGTGCCATCAGGGCAGGCGAAATGAACACTGAAGCTTTCTTT
>-|TRBJ2-7|TRBV7-9|TRBD2
CASSLNFRTSGTYHEQYF
TGTGCCAGCAGCTTGAATTTCCGGACTAGCGGGACGTATCACGAGCAGTACTTC
>-|TRBJ2-3|TRBV15|TRBD2
CATSRGLAESTDTQYF
TGTGCCACCAGCAGAGGACTAGCGGAGAGCACAGATACGCAGTATTTT
>-|TRBJ1-3|TRBV4-1|-
CASSQGTRNTIYF
TGCGCCAGCAGCCAAGGGACACGAAACACCATATATTTT
>-|TRBJ1-2|TRBV27|-
CASTTLGGPRGYTF
TGTGCCAGCACCACCCTGGGGGGGCCTCGGGGCTACACCTTC
>-|TRBJ2-3|TRBV27|TRBD2
CASSSLAGMAADTQYF
TGTGCCAGCAGTTCGCTAGCGGGAATGGCAGCAGATACGCAGTATTTT